Here is one T cell receptor (beta chain) with its context. Its antigen is not identified. The germline V and J ends were trimmed by 1 base and 3 bases, with 12 bases remaining between them. Germline assignment: CDR1 SEHNR and CDR2 FQNEAQ (reference sequence). The CDR3 contains 15 residues. This entry is derived from a study of cytomegalovirus exposure and HLA in healthy donors. Study-wide points: Per a prior analysis, the majority of TCR beta V segments were productive roughly 90% or roughly 30% of the time.

Both 60 Vbeta primers and 13 Jbeta primers went into the PCR. Assay used: immunoSEQ multiplex PCR; TCRdb lists only in-frame clones, some missing. This repertoire includes 65,000 to 85,000 clones. The origin of this receptor is a woman aged 60-75 years in good health and CMV-seronegative. The sample comprised PBMCs. The rearrangement joins TRBV7-9 to TRBJ1-2; D might be TRBD1 (6 bases). The DNA of the CDR3 is TGTGCCAGCAGCTTAGTGAGGGGGAAAGACTATGGCTACACCTTC. It yields the protein CASSLVRGKDYGYTF. The full variable domain, with the rest looked up from reference TRBV7-9 and TRBJ1-2, is DTGVSQNPRHKITKRGQNVTFRCDPISEHNRLYWYRQTLGQGPEFLTYFQNEAQLEKSRLLSDRFSAERPKGSFSTLEIQRTEQGDSAMYLCASSLVRGKDYGYTFGSGTRLTVV.